These T cell receptor beta chains were read from a single sample in a study of shared clonotypes between healthy human individuals. Sequenced by immunoSEQ multiplex PCR; TCRdb stores in-frame clones only, minus some. The sample records roughly 770,000 clones, about 97% being singletons. The sample taken for sequencing was naive CD8+ T cells sorted from blood. These receptors all come from a man aged 25 to 40 in good health. Both conserved end residues are trimmed from each CDR3.

TRBJ2-6	TRBV27	ASRPTSGANVLT
TRBJ2-2	TRBV27	ASRPGQGSGELF
TRBJ2-7	TRBV19	ASSNGLSYEQY
TRBJ2-1	TRBV5-1	ASSLDINEQF
TRBJ2-7	TRBV4-3	ASSQGVGLAGSYEQY
TRBJ2-5	TRBV2	ASSAGRGAAGETQY
TRBJ2-3	TRBV7-7	ASSRAGTSTDTQY
TRBJ2-1	TRBV7-6	ASSLPPAGDRAPHEQF
TRBJ2-2	TRBV11-2	ASSLGPGTSENTGELF
TRBJ2-5	TRBV7-9	ASSSPPGAETQY
TRBJ2-1	TRBV10-1	ASSEQRISSYNEQF
TRBJ1-1	TRBV6-1	ASSLRSQNTEAF
TRBJ1-4	TRBV7-9	ASSSGGDGSTNEKLF
TRBJ1-5	TRBV27	ASSLGTGGGNQPQH
TRBJ2-3	TRBV5-1	ASSSYGRVDTDTQY
TRBJ2-7	TRBV28	ASSPIAEQGFSYEQY
TRBJ2-3	TRBV28	ASSMLATRTDTQY
TRBJ2-7	TRBV7-6	ASSFDEGLVPYEQY
TRBJ2-1	TRBV27	ASSPFRTSGRGETDEQF